The T cell receptor beta chain under discussion was sequenced for a study of T cells after yellow fever vaccination (dated by TCRdb to about 2019). With respect to the entire study: The SMART-Seq v4 Ultra Low Input RNA kit was used to prepare libraries from fractions with low cell numbers. To track T-cell clones before and after primary and booster YFV17D yellow fever vaccination, bulk TCR alpha and beta repertoires were sequenced longitudinally. Blood samples were taken at several timepoints before and after primary and secondary immunization, and bulk PBMC replicates and cell subsets were isolated. The cohort comprised two healthy male donors, one aged 18 to 30 and one aged 30 to 39 years. Study-wide findings and limitations: Most clones expanded after primary vaccination (around 96% of CD4 and around 89% of CD8) were re-detected after the booster, suggesting that broad memory maintenance occurred. Computational filtering was required because FACS-sorted repertoires could contain abundant contaminating clonotypes from the bulk population. The study included only a couple of donors, which limits how far the findings can be generalized. A small fraction of clonotypes appeared in both the CD4 and CD8 compartments, likely as a result of convergent recombination. The secondary T-cell response was weaker than the primary response but faster, peaking on day 5 instead of day 15.

CDR1 SGHRS and CDR2 YFSETQ were looked up in the germline V gene. Spanning cysteine to phenylalanine, the CDR3 consists of 14 amino acids. Just the 42-base CDR3 DNA is kept, in frame starting at base 1. Relative to germline, V is 4 bases shorter and J is 2 bases shorter, with 12 bases between their ends. This clonotype was counted between two and nine times. It lacks a known antigen. The record has no base qualities; no much larger clone is one base away. The sample's treatment or condition label, decoded: live attenuated yellow fever vaccine strain. At every blood-draw timepoint, two biological replicates of bulk PBMCs were collected. A standard Ficoll-Paque protocol was used to isolate PBMCs from peripheral blood. TriZol was used to extract RNA from bulk PBMCs, from CD4 and CD8 fractions, and from dextramer-positive and dextramer-negative fractions. Synthesis of TCR cDNA relied on 5'RACE template switching, a step that introduced a universal primer site along with unique molecular identifiers. Priming of cDNA synthesis was performed from both the TCR alpha and TCR beta constant segments. Libraries were amplified in two PCR steps, with sample barcodes and sequencing adapters added in the second step. Sequencing of the libraries was done on either Illumina HiSeq 2500 (2x100 bp) or NovaSeq (2x150 bp). As for the original processing: MIGEC was used to demultiplex reads and collapse the reads into UMI consensus sequences, and MiXCR was used for V(D)J alignment. Clonotypes responding to the vaccine were identified with edgeR on replicate PBMC samples, with the criteria of FDR below 0.01 and a log2 fold change above 5 up to day 15. CD4 or CD8 identity was assigned to each bulk clonotype according to whether the clonotype was present at higher abundance in the sequenced CD4 repertoire or the sequenced CD8 repertoire. TCRdb reworked the public reads: Q25 trimming with fastp, MiXCR clone assembly, productive beta chains retained. One record per CDR3 amino acid sequence lists the most common genes and DNA. Clone size and V and J calls follow TCRdb, not the original study. The sample yields under 700,000 distinct CDR3 sequences; about a sixth were counted once. Of the sample, 17% falls within the top ten clones.

This receptor chain uses TRBV5-1 and TRBJ2-5; the D gene assignment is ambiguous. This TCR derives from a man younger than 30 who received the YFV17D yellow fever vaccine. Sample: PBMCs, taken 4 to 5 days after the first yellow fever vaccination. Here is the DNA: TGCGCCAGCAGCCGCCCTGGAACACAAGAGACCCAGTACTTC. Its protein is CASSRPGTQETQYF.